This section outlines one T cell receptor beta chain sequence together with its context. The CDR3 sequence is 15 residues long. Germline trimming cut 0 bases from V and 5 bases from J; bases unmatched to any gene: 4. Germline assignment: CDR1 SGHDT and CDR2 YYEEEE. Using a J-beta primer mix together with a sample-barcoded 5' primer, a second PCR was run for about 6 to 12 cycles. TCRdb re-called the 5' RACE reads through MiXCR, storing one row per CDR3 protein. In the table there are around 1,000,000 distinct CDR3 sequences, 20% to 25% of which are singletons. The sample comes from a study of blood T cells in healthy people across ages. The same data also contributed to another study, on T cells of mothers and their children.

The receptor was isolated from a girl aged 2 to 9 in good health. Sequenced: blood. This chain uses TRBV5-6 with TRBJ1-4; TRBD1 matches 7 bases. CDR3 DNA sequence: TGTGCCAGCAGCTTGGCCTTACAGGGGAATGAAAAACTGTTTTTT. It is translated as CASSLALQGNEKLFF. The full variable domain, completed using reference TRBV5-6 and TRBJ1-4, is DAGVTQSPTHLIKTRGQQVTLRCSPKSGHDTVSWYQQALGQGPQFIFQYYEEEERQRGNFPDRFSGHQFPNYSSELNVNALLLGDSALYLCASSLALQGNEKLFFGSGTQLSVL.